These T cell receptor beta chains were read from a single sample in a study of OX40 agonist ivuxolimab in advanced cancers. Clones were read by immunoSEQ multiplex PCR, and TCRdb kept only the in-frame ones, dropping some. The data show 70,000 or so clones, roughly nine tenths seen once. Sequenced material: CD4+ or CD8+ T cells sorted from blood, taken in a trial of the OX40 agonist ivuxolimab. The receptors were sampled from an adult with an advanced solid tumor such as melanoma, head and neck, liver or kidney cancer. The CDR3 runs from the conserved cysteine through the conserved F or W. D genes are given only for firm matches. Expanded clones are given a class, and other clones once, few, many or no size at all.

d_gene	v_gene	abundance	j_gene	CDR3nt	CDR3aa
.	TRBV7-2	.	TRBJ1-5	TGTGCCAGCAGCTTATCATCAGGGGGCAATCAGCCCCAGCATTTT	CASSLSSGGNQPQHF
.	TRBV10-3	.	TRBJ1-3	TGTGCCATCAGTGAGAACTTGGATTACTCTGGAAACACCATATATTTT	CAISENLDYSGNTIYF
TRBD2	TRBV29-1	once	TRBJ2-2	TGCAGCGCTAACTTGACTAGCGGGATCAACACCGGGGAGCTGTTTTTT	CSANLTSGINTGELFF
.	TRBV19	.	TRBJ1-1	TGTGCCAGTAGTATATACGGGGGTAACACTGAAGCTTTCTTT	CASSIYGGNTEAFF
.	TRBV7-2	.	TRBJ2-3	TGTGCCAGCAGCTTAGCTACGTCGCAGTATTTT	CASSLATSQYF
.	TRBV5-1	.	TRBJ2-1	TGCGCCAGCAGCTTGCCTCGGAGCTCCTACAATGAGCAGTTCTTC	CASSLPRSSYNEQFF
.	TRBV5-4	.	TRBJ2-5	TGTGCCAGCAGCTCTCCCGGCTCGGGGGTGTCGCCAGAGACCCAGTACTTC	CASSSPGSGVSPETQYF
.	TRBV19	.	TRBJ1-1	TGTGCCAGTAGTCTAATGAAGGGGGACACTGAAGCTTTCTTT	CASSLMKGDTEAFF
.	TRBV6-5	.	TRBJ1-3	TGTGCCAGCAGTTACTCGGCAGGGAACGGAAACACCATATATTTT	CASSYSAGNGNTIYF
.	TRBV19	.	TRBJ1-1	TGTGCCAGTAGTATCTCAGGGGCAACTTTGAACACTGAAGCTTTCTTT	CASSISGATLNTEAFF
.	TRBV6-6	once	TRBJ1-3	TGTGCCAGCAGCCAGCAGGACTCTGGAAACACCATATATTTT	CASSQQDSGNTIYF
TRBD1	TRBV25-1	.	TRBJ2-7	TGTGCCAGCAGTTCCGGGACAGTTACCTACGAGCAGTACTTC	CASSSGTVTYEQYF
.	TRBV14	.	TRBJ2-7	TGTGCCAGCAGCCAAGACAGGACAGCCGCCTACGAGCAGTACTTC	CASSQDRTAAYEQYF
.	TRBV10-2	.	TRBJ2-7	TGCGCCAGCAGTGAGTCTCGGGGCGCCCTCTACGAGCAGTACTTC	CASSESRGALYEQYF
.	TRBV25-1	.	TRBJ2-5	TGTGCCAGCAGTGAATGGAGACAGCAAGAGACCCAGTACTTC	CASSEWRQQETQYF
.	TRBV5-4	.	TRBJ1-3	TGTGCCAGCAGCTTGGGGAATACCGCTGGAAACACCATATATTTT	CASSLGNTAGNTIYF
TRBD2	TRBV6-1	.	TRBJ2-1	TGTGCCAGCACCAGCGGGAAGACCTACAATGAGCAGTTCTTC	CASTSGKTYNEQFF
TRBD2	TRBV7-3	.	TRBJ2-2	TGTGCCAGCAGCTTAGGGCTAGCGGGAGGCCGGAACACCGGGGAGCTGTTTTTT	CASSLGLAGGRNTGELFF
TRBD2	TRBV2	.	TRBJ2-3	TGTGCCAGCAGGGGGACTAGCGGGGCCGGGGATACGCAGTATTTT	CASRGTSGAGDTQYF
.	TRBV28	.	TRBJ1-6	TGTGCCAGCAGCCGGAACTCCGGCTCCTATAATTCACCCCTCCACTTT	CASSRNSGSYNSPLHF
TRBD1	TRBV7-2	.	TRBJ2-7	TGTGCCAGCAGCCCAAGGACAGGGGGATCCGAGCAGTACTTC	CASSPRTGGSEQYF
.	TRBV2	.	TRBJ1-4	TGTGCCAGCAAATACAGTGCAACTAATGAAAAACTGTTTTTT	CASKYSATNEKLFF
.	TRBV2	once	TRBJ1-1	TGTGCCACCGCGGTTTTAGGGGGGAACACTGAAGCTTTCTTT	CATAVLGGNTEAFF
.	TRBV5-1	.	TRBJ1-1	TGCGCCAGCAGCCGGCGCGGGGCAATCATGAACACTGAAGCTTTCTTT	CASSRRGAIMNTEAFF
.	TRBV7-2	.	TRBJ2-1	TGTGCCAGCAGCTTCCACAATGAGCAGTTCTTC	CASSFHNEQFF
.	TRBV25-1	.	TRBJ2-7	TGTGCCAGCAGTCGGGGGAGGGGGTACGAGCAGTACTTC	CASSRGRGYEQYF
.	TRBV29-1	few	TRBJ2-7	TGCAGCGTTGAGGAAGGGACAAGGTACGAGCAGTACTTC	CSVEEGTRYEQYF
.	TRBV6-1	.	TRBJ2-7	TGTGCCAGTAGAGCCAGGGGACACTCCTACGAGCAGTACTTC	CASRARGHSYEQYF
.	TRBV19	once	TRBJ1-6	TGTGCCAGTAGTAAGGAGAATCGCTATAATTCACCCCTCCACTTT	CASSKENRYNSPLHF
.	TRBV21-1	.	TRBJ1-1	TGTGCCAGCAGCAAAATTCCCGGGACAGGGGTTACGGTGCGCGACACTGAAGCTTTCTTT	CASSKIPGTGVTVRDTEAFF
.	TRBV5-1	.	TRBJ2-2	TGCGCCAGCAGCCCCGGGTACGGGGCGGCCACCGGGGAGCTGTTTTTT	CASSPGYGAATGELFF
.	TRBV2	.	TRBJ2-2	TGTGCCAGCAGGGGGGGTGGGCCGGTCGGGGAGCTGTTTTTT	CASRGGGPVGELFF
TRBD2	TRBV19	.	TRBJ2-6	TGTGCCAGTAGTACTACCGGGGGGTCTGGGGCCAACGTCCTGACTTTC	CASSTTGGSGANVLTF
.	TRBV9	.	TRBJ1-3	TGTGCCAGCAGCGCCCACTCTGGAAACACCATATATTTT	CASSAHSGNTIYF
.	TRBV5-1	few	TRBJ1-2	TGCGCCAGCAGCTTGGTTCAGGGGCACTATGGCTACACCTTC	CASSLVQGHYGYTF
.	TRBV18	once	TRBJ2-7	TGTGCCAGCTCACCACCGGAACCGACCTACGAGCAGTACTTC	CASSPPEPTYEQYF
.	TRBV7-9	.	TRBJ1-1	TGTGCCAGCAGACTGGACCAGAACACTGAAGCTTTCTTT	CASRLDQNTEAFF
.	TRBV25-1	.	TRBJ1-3	TGTGCCAGCAGTGACCCCCGGGGGCCGACGGGAAACACCATATATTTT	CASSDPRGPTGNTIYF
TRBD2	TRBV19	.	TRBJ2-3	TGTGCCAGTAGTATCCGGACTAGCGGGAGGGCCCGGGCAGATACGCAGTATTTT	CASSIRTSGRARADTQYF
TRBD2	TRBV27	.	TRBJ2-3	TGTGCCAGCAGTATACTTAGCGGGGGGCGAGATACGCAGTATTTT	CASSILSGGRDTQYF
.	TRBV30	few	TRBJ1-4	TGTGCCTGGAGACATCAGCATGAAAAACTGTTTTTT	CAWRHQHEKLFF
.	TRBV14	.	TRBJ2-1	TGTGCCAGCAGCCAGACTAGTTTCGGTGAGCAGTTCTTC	CASSQTSFGEQFF
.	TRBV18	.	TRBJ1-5	TGTGCCAGCTCACTTATCTCGTCAGTCAATCAGCCCCAGCATTTT	CASSLISSVNQPQHF
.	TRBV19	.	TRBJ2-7	TGTGCCAGTTCGTCGGGATCGTCCTACGAGCAGTACTTC	CASSSGSSYEQYF
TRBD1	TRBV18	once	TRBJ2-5	TGTGCCAGCTCACCACCCGACAGGGCCCGAGAGACCCAGTACTTC	CASSPPDRARETQYF
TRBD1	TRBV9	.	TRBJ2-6	TGTGCCAGCAGCGCACGGGACAGCAACGAGGCAGGGGCCAACGTCCTGACTTTC	CASSARDSNEAGANVLTF
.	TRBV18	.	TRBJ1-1	TGTGCCAGCTCACCGTCTACAGTAAACACTGAAGCTTTCTTT	CASSPSTVNTEAFF
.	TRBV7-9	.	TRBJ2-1	TGTGCCAGCAGCCAGCTGGGAGCAGACTACAATGAGCAGTTCTTC	CASSQLGADYNEQFF
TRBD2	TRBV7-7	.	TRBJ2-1	TGTGCTAGCAGCGTGTCTGGGACTATCGGTGAGCAGTTCTTC	CASSVSGTIGEQFF
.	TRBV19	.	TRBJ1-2	TGTGCCAGTAGTATAGATTTGGGGCAGGTCGGTGGCTACACCTTC	CASSIDLGQVGGYTF
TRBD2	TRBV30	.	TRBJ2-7	TGTGCCTGGAGTCCAATAGCGGGAGAACGCGAGCAGTACTTC	CAWSPIAGEREQYF